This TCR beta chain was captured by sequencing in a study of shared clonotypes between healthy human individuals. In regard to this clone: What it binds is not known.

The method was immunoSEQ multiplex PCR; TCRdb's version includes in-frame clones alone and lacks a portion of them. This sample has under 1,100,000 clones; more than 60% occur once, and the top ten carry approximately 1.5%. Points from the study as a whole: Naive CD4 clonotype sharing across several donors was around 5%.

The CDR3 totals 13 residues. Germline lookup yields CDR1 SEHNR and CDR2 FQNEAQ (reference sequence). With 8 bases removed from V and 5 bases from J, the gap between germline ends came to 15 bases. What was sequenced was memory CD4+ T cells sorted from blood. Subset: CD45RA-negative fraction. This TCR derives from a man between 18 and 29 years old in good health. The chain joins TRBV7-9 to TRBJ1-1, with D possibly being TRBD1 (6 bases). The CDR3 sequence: CASRLTGGTEAFF. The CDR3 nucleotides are TGTGCCAGCCGATTGACAGGCGGGACTGAAGCTTTCTTT. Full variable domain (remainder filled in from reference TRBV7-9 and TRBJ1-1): DTGVSQNPRHKITKRGQNVTFRCDPISEHNRLYWYRQTLGQGPEFLTYFQNEAQLEKSRLLSDRFSAERPKGSFSTLEIQRTEQGDSAMYLCASRLTGGTEAFFGQGTRLTVV.